Shown below are 9 T cell receptor beta chains from a single sample sequenced in a study of cytomegalovirus exposure and HLA in healthy donors. Use of 60 Vbeta and 13 Jbeta primers characterized the PCR. The protocol was immunoSEQ multiplex PCR, while the TCRdb copy is restricted to in-frame clones and leaves out a portion. The sample lists around 78,000 clones, roughly 80% occurring once. What was sequenced was PBMCs. Source of these receptors: a woman in her forties or fifties in good health and CMV-seronegative.

The chain joins TRBV6-5 to TRBJ2-1, with 9 bases aligning to TRBD2. The CDR3 is 15 residues long. The V and J ends lost 3 bases and 5 bases, in that order; junction bases with no gene match: 5. Germline CDR1 is MNHEY and CDR2 is SVGAGI. The CDR3 loop is CASSYSGSSNNEQFF. DNA for the CDR3: TGTGCCAGCAGTTATAGCGGGAGTAGCAACAATGAGCAGTTCTTC.

V and J are TRBV11-2 and TRBJ1-2, with a tentative D call TRBD1 (6 bases). V gave up 5 bases and J gave up 4 bases, with 11 bases separating them. The CDR3 is 13 residues long. Germline V lookup: CDR1 SGHAT, CDR2 FQNNGV. The CDR3 here is CASSPQGSYGYTF. CDR3 coding DNA: TGTGCCAGCAGCCCGCAGGGGTCCTATGGCTACACCTTC.

The chain uses TRBV5-1 and TRBJ2-7; TRBD2 agrees at 7 bases. The length of the CDR3 is 14 residues. In germline, CDR1 is SGHRS, CDR2 YFSETQ. V shed 0 bases and J 5 bases; nucleotides not matched to a gene: 5. CDR3: CASSLEVGGNEQYF. CDR3 coding DNA: TGCGCCAGCAGCTTGGAAGTGGGGGGGAACGAGCAGTACTTC.

This clone came up once. V and J are TRBV27 and TRBJ2-7, with TRBD2 matching over 10 bases. CDR3 length equals 13 residues. Trimming removed 1 base from V and 6 bases from J; junction bases left unmatched: 0. From germline, CDR1 is MNHEY and CDR2 SMNVEV (reference sequence). CDR3 in amino acids: CASSLLAGGEQYF. DNA for the CDR3: TGTGCCAGCAGTTTATTAGCGGGAGGCGAGCAGTACTTC.

V gene TRBV30 combines with J gene TRBJ1-2, with D perhaps TRBD1 (5 bases). V lost 3 bases, J lost 7 bases, and 21 bases lay in between. CDR3 length: 15 residues. Germline V gene data show CDR1 as GTSNPN and CDR2 as SVGIG (reference sequence). In DNA, the CDR3 is TGTGCCTGGAGGGGGGTCGAGGGAGGGTTCGGTGGCTACACCTTC. Translated, it gives CAWRGVEGGFGGYTF.

This chain connects TRBV9 to TRBJ2-3; 8 bases align to TRBD2. Germline CDR1 SGDLS, CDR2 YYNGEE. Trimming took 4 bases from V and 6 from J; bases not matched to a gene: 25. This CDR3 spans 20 amino acids. The DNA of the CDR3 is TGTGCCAGCAGCTCCCACGGTGCCAGCGGGGGACAACAAAGTCGTGATACGCAGTATTTT. Its translation is CASSSHGASGGQQSRDTQYF.

The chain links TRBV4-2 to TRBJ1-4; perhaps TRBD1 as D (5 bases). This CDR3 comprises 17 residues. V lost 1 base and J 8 bases, leaving 20 bases between the germline ends. Per the germline V gene, CDR1 is LGHNA and CDR2 is YNFKEQ. DNA for the CDR3: TGTGCCAGCAGCCAAGCCGCCGGGTCGGGGGGTCAAGAAAAACTGTTTTTT. It yields the protein CASSQAAGSGGQEKLFF.

The chain carries TRBV13 and TRBJ1-1; maybe TRBD1 (5 bases). Germline values: CDR1 PRHDT, CDR2 FYEKMQ (reference sequence). The CDR3 is made up of 15 amino acids. V lost 5 bases and J lost 0, with 13 bases in between. For the CDR3, the DNA is TGTGCCAGCAGCGCGGGAGGGGTTATGAACACTGAAGCTTTCTTT. Its protein is CASSAGGVMNTEAFF.

The chain combines TRBV7-8 with TRBJ2-6, with D maybe TRBD1 (6 bases). CDR1 and CDR2 (germline): SGHVS, FQNEAQ. The length of the CDR3 is 15 residues. Trimming removed 6 bases from V and 1 base from J, with 10 bases in between. CDR3 sequence reads: CASSFRGSGANVLTF. The CDR3 DNA sequence: TGTGCCAGCAGTTTTAGGGGGTCTGGGGCCAACGTCCTGACTTTC.